The 17 T cell receptor beta chains listed next were all sequenced from one sample in a study of T cells after yellow fever vaccination. MiXCR, run by TCRdb on the 5' RACE reads, gives a single entry per CDR3 protein. The sample carries 30,000 or so distinct CDR3 sequences, 5.5% to 8% recorded once. The sample here was PBMCs, either bulk or a sorted T-cell subset (CD4+, CD8+, memory, or dextramer-sorted; not recorded which), taken on the day of the yellow fever booster vaccination. All receptors come from a man younger than 40 who received the YFV17D yellow fever vaccine.

This clonotype has a count of ten or more. This rearrangement joins TRBV24-1 to TRBJ2-2; TRBD2 aligns across 7 bases. CDR1 and CDR2 (germline): KGHDR, SFDVKD. CDR3 size: 13 residues. V was clipped by 9 bases and J by 5 bases; unmatched bases: 5. The CDR3 loop is CATAQGGTGELFF. Here the CDR3 DNA reads TGTGCCACCGCCCAGGGAGGGACCGGGGAGCTGTTTTTT.

The CDR3, as DNA: TGCGCCAGCAGGGTGGGCGGGCGAGCGAACACCGGGGAGCTGTTTTTT. It is translated as CASRVGGRANTGELFF. The chain joins TRBV5-1 to TRBJ2-2; the D gene is possibly TRBD2 (5 bases). CDR3 length equals 16 residues. Germline CDR1 and CDR2: SGHRS and YFSETQ. V lost 5 bases, J lost 0 bases, and 14 bases lay in between.

This clonotype was recorded at least ten times. V is TRBV6-2 or TRBV6-3 and J is TRBJ2-3; D could derive from TRBD1 or TRBD2 (5 bases each). This CDR3 has 13 residues. Germline-derived CDR1 and CDR2 are MNHEY and SVGEGT. Deletions cut 5 bases from V and 13 bases from J, with 19 bases between. Written as DNA, the CDR3 is TGTGCCAGCAGTAGCCCAGCCGGTAGAGGGGAGTATTTT. As protein: CASSSPAGRGEYF.

The chain recombines TRBV11-2 with TRBJ2-2, with D perhaps given as TRBD1 or TRBD2 (5 bases each). The V gene lost 2 bases and the J gene lost 1 base, with 20 bases spanning the gap. Germline V gene data show CDR1 as SGHAT and CDR2 as FQNNGV. CDR3 length: 19 residues. The CDR3 sequence: CASSLRIPGPRLNTGELFF. Written as DNA, the CDR3 is TGTGCCAGCAGCTTAAGGATTCCGGGGCCTCGCTTGAACACCGGGGAGCTGTTTTTT.

The sample holds a few counts of this clonotype. CDR3 sequence: CASSFLQSSGGSYEQYF. In nucleotides, the CDR3 is TGTGCCAGCAGCTTTCTTCAAAGCTCGGGAGGGTCCTACGAGCAGTACTTC. The chain carries TRBV7-2 and TRBJ2-7; the match to TRBD2 covers 8 bases. The V and J ends lost 3 bases and 1 base, in that order; junction bases with no gene match: 11. The germline gives CDR1 SGHTA, CDR2 FQGNSA. The CDR3 consists of 17 residues.

This clonotype was found many times. The J gene is TRBJ2-7, the V gene TRBV20-1; TRBD2 agrees at 8 bases. The CDR3 sequence is 13 residues long. Germline CDR1 and CDR2: DFQATT and SNEGSKA (reference sequence). The ends lost 7 bases at V and 5 bases at J; junction bases unmatched: 10. The CDR3 sequence is CSVYSGTSNEQYF. The DNA for the CDR3 is TGCAGTGTTTATTCCGGGACTAGTAACGAGCAGTACTTC.

This clonotype was seen a handful of times. V is TRBV4-3 and J is TRBJ2-7; tentatively, D is TRBD2 (6 bases). Per the germline V gene, CDR1 is LGHNA and CDR2 is YSLEER. Trimming removed 0 bases from V and 3 bases from J, with 12 bases in between. The CDR3 sequence is 15 residues long. CDR3 protein: CASSQDTRLVYEQYF. The CDR3 nucleotides read TGCGCCAGCAGCCAAGATACGAGACTAGTCTACGAGCAGTACTTC.

The table lists this clonotype with many counts. The rearrangement links TRBV10-3 to TRBJ2-2; 7 bases map to TRBD2. V shed 10 bases and J 1 base; nucleotides not matched to a gene: 9. Per the germline V gene, CDR1 is ENHRY and CDR2 is SYGVKD. This CDR3 contains 15 residues. Written as DNA, the CDR3 is TGTGCCACCGGCGCGGGAGCCAGGAACACCGGGGAGCTGTTTTTT. Its protein is CATGAGARNTGELFF.

The chain uses TRBV30 and TRBJ2-5; D may be TRBD1 (5 bases). Germline-derived CDR1 and CDR2 are GTSNPN and SVGIG (reference sequence). V was pared by 8 bases and J by 2 bases, with 15 bases between. The CDR3 extends over 13 amino acids. The CDR3 nucleotides are TGTGCCCCTTATCAGGGTAGTCAAGAGACCCAGTACTTC. It translates to CAPYQGSQETQYF.

This clonotype was observed many times. The chain joins TRBV5-1 to TRBJ1-6; TRBD1 matches at 8 bases. The trim removed 4 bases at V and 5 bases at J, leaving 5 bases unmatched. CDR1 is SGHRS, CDR2 YFSETQ, per germline. The CDR3 has 15 amino acids. CDR3 sequence: CASSGQGQDNSPLHF. In DNA form, the CDR3 reads TGCGCCAGCAGCGGACAGGGCCAGGATAATTCACCCCTCCACTTT. The variable domain in full, with the rest retrieved from reference TRBV5-1 and TRBJ1-6, is KAGVTQTPRYLIKTRGQQVTLSCSPISGHRSVSWYQQTPGQGLQFLFEYFSETQRNKGNFPGRFSGRQFSNSRSEMNVSTLELGDSALYLCASSGQGQDNSPLHFGNGTRLTVT.

This clonotype was recorded at least ten times. V usage is TRBV21-1 and J usage is TRBJ1-1; the D call of TRBD1 is as the table states it, not checked on the DNA. TRBV21-1 is described as a pseudogene. The CDR3 covers 14 residues. CDR3 protein: CASSKRGVGTEAFF. CDR3 DNA sequence: TGTGCCAGCAGCAAGAGAGGGGTCGGGACTGAAGCTTTCTTT.

This clonotype was detected only a few times. This chain links TRBV20-1 with TRBJ2-5; D uncertain. V shed 6 bases and J shed 13 bases, with 9 bases lying between them. Germline lookup yields CDR1 DFQATT and CDR2 SNEGSKA (reference sequence). The CDR3 length is 8 residues. The CDR3 loop is CSADGLYF. In DNA, the CDR3 is TGCAGTGCGGACGGTCTGTACTTC.

This clonotype was detected ten times or more. The rearrangement uses TRBV7-2 and TRBJ1-2; D possibly corresponds to TRBD1 (5 bases). Germline CDR1 and CDR2: SGHTA and FQGNSA. The CDR3 covers 15 residues. With 2 bases removed from V and 8 bases from J, the gap between germline ends came to 18 bases. CDR3 region: CASSLHQGPTTGYTF. In nucleotides, the CDR3 is TGTGCCAGCAGCTTACATCAGGGACCAACTACCGGCTACACCTTC. Drawing the rest from reference TRBV7-2 and TRBJ1-2, the complete variable domain is GAGVSQSPSNKVTEKGKDVELRCDPISGHTALYWYRQSLGQGLEFLIYFQGNSAPDKSGLPSDRFSAERTGGSVSTLTIQRTQQEDSAVYLCASSLHQGPTTGYTFGSGTRLTVV.

In the case of this clonotype: A much larger clone sits a single nucleotide away, making a read error possible. The chain employs TRBV29-1 and TRBJ2-7, with D unclear. The V and J ends lost 1 base and 2 bases respectively, with 15 bases between them. CDR3 length: 15 amino acids. The germline CDR1 and CDR2 sequences are SQVTM and ANQGSEA. The CDR3 is CSVEGRPTHPYEQYF. CDR3 nucleotides: TGCAGCGTTGAAGGTCGACCAACCCACCCCTACGAGCAGTACTTC.

This clonotype turned up a few times. V gene TRBV7-9 combines with J gene TRBJ2-2; D is possibly TRBD2 (6 bases). This CDR3 has 15 amino acids. V lost 5 bases and J lost 0, with 10 bases in between. The germline CDR1 and CDR2 sequences are SEHNR and FQNEAQ (reference sequence). For the CDR3, the DNA is TGTGCCAGCAGCCCGACTAGGTCGAACACCGGGGAGCTGTTTTTT. Amino acids: CASSPTRSNTGELFF.

This clonotype appeared many times. The genes are TRBV15 and TRBJ2-7, with D perhaps TRBD1 or TRBD2 (5 bases each). Germline V gene sequence: CDR1 LNHNV, CDR2 YYDKDF (reference sequence). The germline V and J ends were trimmed by 1 base and 6 bases, with 10 bases remaining between them. The CDR3 sequence is 13 residues long. CDR3 amino acids: CATSRVRGAEQYF. The CDR3 bases are TGTGCCACCAGCAGAGTTAGAGGGGCCGAGCAGTACTTC.

This clonotype was counted at least ten times. V and J are TRBV7-2 and TRBJ1-1; D gene unclear. This CDR3 contains 14 residues. V shed 0 bases and J shed 2 bases, with 7 bases lying between them. Germline V gene lookup returns CDR1 SGHTA and CDR2 FQGNSA. Here the CDR3 reads CASSLAGSNTEAFF. DNA for the CDR3: TGTGCCAGCAGCTTAGCAGGCAGTAACACTGAAGCTTTCTTT.